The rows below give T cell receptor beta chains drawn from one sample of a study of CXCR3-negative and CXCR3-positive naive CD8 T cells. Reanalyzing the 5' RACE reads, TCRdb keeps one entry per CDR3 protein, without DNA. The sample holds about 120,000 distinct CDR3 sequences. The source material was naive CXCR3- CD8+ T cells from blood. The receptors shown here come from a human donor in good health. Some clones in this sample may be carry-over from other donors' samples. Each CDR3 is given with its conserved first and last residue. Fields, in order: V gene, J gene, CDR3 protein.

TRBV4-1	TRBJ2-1	CASSELGQQFF
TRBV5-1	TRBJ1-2	CDSSLATVTPLYGYTF
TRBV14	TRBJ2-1	CASSFHGLATENEQFF
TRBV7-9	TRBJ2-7	CASSLLIYEQYF
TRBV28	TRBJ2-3	CASSFPARAQSSTDTQYF
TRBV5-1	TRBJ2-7	CASSYSRGSVGEQYF
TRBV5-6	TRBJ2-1	CASSYGDTEQFF
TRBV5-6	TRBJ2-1	CASSSSLGEQFF
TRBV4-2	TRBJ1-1	CASSHFGGEVNTEAFF
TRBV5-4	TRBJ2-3	CASSSTADQLLADTQYF
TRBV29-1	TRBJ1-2	CSVEEVDQEHTNYGYTF
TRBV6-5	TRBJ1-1	CASRNTSRGMNTEAFF
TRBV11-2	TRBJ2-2	CASSLGTGMPTGELFF
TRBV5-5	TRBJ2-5	CASSMTSGEGETQYF
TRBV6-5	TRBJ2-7	CASSYTGGYEQYF
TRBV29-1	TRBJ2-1	CSVPGLAGYEQFF
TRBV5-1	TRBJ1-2	CASSQERQGTPYGYTF
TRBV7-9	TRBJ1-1	CASSSTLTGRTEAFF
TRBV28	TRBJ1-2	CASSLIGSQGPYGYTF
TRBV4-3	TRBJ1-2	CASSDTTENYGYTF
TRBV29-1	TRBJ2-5	CSVGGNQETQYF
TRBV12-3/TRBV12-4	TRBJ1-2	CASSFGGDGYTF
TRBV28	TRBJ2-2	CASSSLWENTGELFF
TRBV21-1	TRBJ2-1	CASSKEGLAGGGGSYNEQFF
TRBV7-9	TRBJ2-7	CASSSGVYEQYF
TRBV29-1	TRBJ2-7	CSVTGAGDYGEQYF